This T cell receptor (beta chain) was sequenced during a study of blood T cells in healthy people across ages. CDR1 and CDR2 (germline): SQVTM, ANQGSEA. The CDR3 has 14 residues. The ends lost 4 bases at V and 6 bases at J; junction bases unmatched: 8. A sample-barcoded 5' primer and a J-beta primer mix were used in a second PCR of roughly 7 to 11 cycles. TCRdb processed the 5' RACE reads anew with MiXCR; each CDR3 protein has one entry. This table holds some 1.7 million distinct CDR3 sequences, about 30% found once. This TCR came from a woman between 25 and 40 years old in good health. The sample consisted of blood. The chain employs TRBV29-1 and TRBJ1-1; 10 bases are shared with TRBD1. The CDR3 nucleotides are TGCAGCGTTGGCAGGGACAGGGGTAGTGCTGAAGCTTTCTTT. Protein sequence: CSVGRDRGSAEAFF.